This is a list of T cell receptor beta chains from one sample in a study of somatic mutations in cytotoxic T cells in rheumatoid arthritis. Using immunoSEQ multiplex PCR, the repertoire was profiled, and TCRdb retains in-frame clones only, with some absent. Of some 15,000 clones listed, approximately 79% are singletons. Sequencing was done on a sample of CD8+ T cells sorted from blood. The receptors shown here come from an adult with rheumatoid arthritis. Both conserved end residues are part of each CDR3.

TRBV13,TRBJ2-1,CASSLWAGEGEQFF
TRBV7-9,TRBJ2-1,CASSPGTTYNEQFF
TRBV6-7,TRBJ1-4,CASTLIILQDEKLFF
TRBV5-1,TRBJ2-7,CASSPGTGRDEQYF
TRBV6-5,TRBJ2-1,CASRLLSGTPNEQFF
TRBV27,TRBJ2-7,CASSSSSGISYEQYF
TRBV4-3,TRBJ2-1,CASSQDDDEQFF
TRBV27,TRBJ2-7,CASSLLLAGGPYEQYF
TRBV11-2,TRBJ2-1,CASSPRINEQFF
TRBV7-9,TRBJ2-1,CASSSPVGSGRGDEQFF
TRBV14,TRBJ1-2,CASRRTGNNYGYTF
TRBV6-5,TRBJ1-2,CASRPDRETNYGYTF
TRBV7-2,TRBJ2-3,CASSPGWGLGVGTDTQYF
TRBV5-6,TRBJ2-7,CASRYSGYEQYF
TRBV9,TRBJ2-3,CASSVDAKDTQYF
TRBV5-1,TRBJ2-3,CASSSEGVTDTQYF
TRBV28,TRBJ2-1,CASSEDRGLNEQFF
TRBV7-6,TRBJ2-5,CASSFAGDGETQYF
TRBV10-3,TRBJ1-1,CAISEGGVDTEAFF
TRBV7-9,TRBJ1-1,CASSPTARGNTEAFF
TRBV5-4,TRBJ2-2,CASSPGGMNTGELFF
TRBV30,TRBJ2-7,CAWSSEGGPYEQYF
TRBV28,TRBJ2-7,CASSLGDEQYF
TRBV27,TRBJ2-2,CASRGTGSGGELFF
TRBV7-8,TRBJ2-1,CASSSPLPETNNEQFF
TRBV19,TRBJ1-1,CASSLERTEAFF
TRBV19,TRBJ2-1,CASSRSFGQYNEQFF
TRBV4-3,TRBJ2-1,CASSQDPGGSGSNEQFF
TRBV27,TRBJ2-1,CASTLPGGEQFF
TRBV9,TRBJ1-1,CASSAGSKTEAFF
TRBV27,TRBJ1-1,CASTHGGEAFF
TRBV4-2,TRBJ2-1,CASSQGQGNYNEQFF
TRBV19,TRBJ1-1,CASSIDREGPNTEAFF